In its sample, the clone carrying this TCR beta chain was seen a few times. The CDR3 runs 15 residues. V lost 2 bases and J lost 0, with 11 bases in between. One entry per CDR3 protein results from TCRdb running MiXCR on the 5' RACE reads. The sample records 500,000 to 550,000 distinct CDR3 sequences, less than 25% being singletons. These data come from a study of identical twins. Separately, the same data were catalogued under a study of T cells expressing NK-cell markers. That study reports: Among CD8+ T cells from five or six donors, dominant NKG2C+ clonotypes accounted for about 1.0-7.0%. A few donors' CD3+CD56-NKG2C+ cells were dominated by the same clonotypes.

The sequenced sample was CD4+ T cells sorted from blood. This chain uses TRBV12-3 or TRBV12-4 with TRBJ2-7; D remains unclear. This sequence originates from a woman between 18 and 29 years old in good health. The CDR3 sequence is CASSLYRAHSYEQYF. Written as DNA, the CDR3 is TGTGCCAGCAGTTTATATAGGGCCCACTCCTACGAGCAGTACTTC.